These 27 T cell receptor beta chains originate from one sample sequenced in a study of cytomegalovirus exposure and HLA in healthy donors. The data were produced by immunoSEQ multiplex PCR, yet TCRdb's version contains in-frame clones alone and is incomplete. Of roughly 120,000 clones listed, 86% are singletons. The sequenced material came from PBMCs. The receptors come from a man in his late teens or twenties in good health and CMV-seronegative.

V gene TRBV28 combines with J gene TRBJ2-7, with D possibly matching TRBD2 (5 bases). This CDR3 has 14 amino acids. Per germline, CDR1 MDHEN and CDR2 SYDVKM. V dropped 5 bases and J dropped 4 bases, with 15 bases sitting between them. CDR3: CASSPSLAGYEQYF. The CDR3, as DNA: TGTGCCAGCAGTCCGTCACTCGCGGGTTACGAGCAGTACTTC.

The genes are TRBV5-6 and TRBJ2-5; weak D call: TRBD1 (6 bases). Trimming removed 3 bases from V and 2 bases from J, with 14 bases in between. The CDR3 is made up of 15 amino acids. Per germline, CDR1 SGHDT and CDR2 YYEEEE. In nucleotides, the CDR3 is TGTGCCAGCAGCTCGATACAGGGCACACAAGAGACCCAGTACTTC. Translated: CASSSIQGTQETQYF.

CDR3 in DNA: TGCGCCAGCAGCCCATTACGGGACAGGGGGCGCGATGGCTACACCTTC. Its protein is CASSPLRDRGRDGYTF. This sequence joins TRBV5-1 and TRBJ1-2; 12 bases are a match to TRBD1. This CDR3 has 16 residues. CDR1 SGHRS and CDR2 YFSETQ come from the germline V gene. Trimming at V came to 4 bases and at J to 6 bases, leaving 10 bases not matched to a gene.

The V gene is TRBV7-2, the J gene TRBJ2-3; 10 bases agree with TRBD2. V gave up 5 bases and J gave up 5 bases; unmatched junction bases: 19. Germline-derived CDR1 and CDR2 are SGHTA and FQGNSA. This CDR3 region has 19 residues. The CDR3 sequence is CASSKHGTDLAGDLDTQYF. Written as DNA, the CDR3 is TGTGCCAGCAGCAAACACGGGACGGACCTAGCGGGAGATCTAGATACGCAGTATTTT.

The J gene is TRBJ1-1, the V gene TRBV29-1, with 7 bases that match TRBD1. V lost 8 bases, J lost 4 bases, and 4 bases stayed unmatched. The CDR3 runs 11 residues. Germline V gene sequence: CDR1 SQVTM, CDR2 ANQGSEA. As DNA, the CDR3 is TGCAGCTTAGGGACAGCCACTGAAGCTTTCTTT. This sequence encodes CSLGTATEAFF. Full variable domain (outside the CDR3, taken from reference TRBV29-1 and TRBJ1-1): SAVISQKPSRDICQRGTSLTIQCQVDSQVTMMFWYRQQPGQSLTLIATANQGSEATYESGFVIDKFPISRPNLTFSTLTVSNMSPEDSSIYLCSLGTATEAFFGQGTRLTVV.

This clone was found once. V and J are TRBV10-1 and TRBJ2-3, with a weak D call TRBD2 (6 bases). The CDR3 covers 15 residues. Per germline, CDR1 WNHNN and CDR2 SYGVQD (reference sequence). Trimming cost V 2 bases and J 5 bases, with 14 bases left between them. As DNA, the CDR3 is TGCGCCAGCAGTGAGGCGGGAAAAAAAGGAGATACGCAGTATTTT. Amino acid sequence: CASSEAGKKGDTQYF.

J is TRBJ2-1 and V is TRBV2; 9 bases match TRBD1. Germline V gene lookup returns CDR1 SNHLY and CDR2 FYNNEI. The CDR3 runs 15 residues. Trimming cost V 5 bases and J 0 bases; bases outside gene matches: 2. The CDR3 DNA is TGTGCCAGCAGTACGGACAGGGGCTCCTACAATGAGCAGTTCTTC. Protein sequence: CASSTDRGSYNEQFF. Full variable domain (missing parts from reference TRBV2 and TRBJ2-1): EPEVTQTPSHQVTQMGQEVILRCVPISNHLYFYWYRQILGQKVEFLVSFYNNEISEKSEIFDDQFSVERPDGSNFTLKIRSTKLEDSAMYFCASSTDRGSYNEQFFGPGTRLTVL.

The V and J genes are TRBV10-3 and TRBJ1-2; D might be TRBD1 (5 bases). Per germline, CDR1 ENHRY and CDR2 SYGVKD. The ends were cut back, 3 bases at V and 4 bases at J, with 9 bases in the middle. This CDR3 is built from 13 residues. CDR3 nucleotides: TGTGCCATCAGTGAACGGACACCCTATGGCTACACCTTC. Its translation: CAISERTPYGYTF.

The V gene is TRBV6-1, the J gene TRBJ2-7; tentatively, D is TRBD1 (5 bases). CDR1 is MNHNS and CDR2 is SASEGT in the germline V gene. This CDR3 has 14 residues. Trimming left V 2 bases short and J 2 bases short, with 10 bases between. The DNA for the CDR3 is TGTGCCAGCAGTGAACTCAGGGATACCTACGAGCAGTACTTC. It is translated as CASSELRDTYEQYF.

V usage is TRBV27 and J usage is TRBJ2-1; D may be TRBD1 (5 bases). The CDR3 totals 13 residues. The germline gives CDR1 MNHEY, CDR2 SMNVEV (reference sequence). The ends were cut back, 2 bases at V and 10 bases at J, with 12 bases in the middle. The CDR3 spells CASSLGVPGEQFF. CDR3 nucleotides: TGTGCCAGCAGTTTAGGGGTACCAGGGGAGCAGTTCTTC.

The chain uses TRBV30 and TRBJ1-2; TRBD1 agrees at 7 bases. Unmatched junction bases numbered 12, after V lost 3 bases and J lost 8 bases. The CDR3 is 14 residues long. In germline, CDR1 is GTSNPN, CDR2 SVGIG (reference sequence). The CDR3 is CAWSGDRLLRGYTF. In DNA, the CDR3 is TGTGCCTGGAGCGGGGACAGACTTTTACGGGGCTACACCTTC.

The rearrangement joins TRBV19 to TRBJ2-7, with 7 bases lining up with TRBD1. The junction had 7 bases not matched to a gene; V was cut back by 3 bases and J by 2 bases. In germline, CDR1 is LNHDA, CDR2 SQIVND (reference sequence). The CDR3 covers 15 residues. CDR3 sequence (DNA): TGTGCCAGTAGTATGAACAGGGGCCAAACCTACGAGCAGTACTTC. It specifies CASSMNRGQTYEQYF. The full variable domain, its missing parts supplied by reference TRBV19 and TRBJ2-7, is DGGITQSPKYLFRKEGQNVTLSCEQNLNHDAMYWYRQDPGQGLRLIYYSQIVNDFQKGDIAEGYSVSREKKESFPLTVTSAQKNPTAFYLCASSMNRGQTYEQYFGPGTRLTVT.

A single count supports this clone. The CDR3 sequence: CASSRGTGGTYEQYF. The CDR3 DNA reads TGTGCCAGCAGCCGTGGGACAGGGGGAACCTACGAGCAGTACTTC. The chain has TRBV6-5 and TRBJ2-7, with 11 bases aligning to TRBD1. The V gene end was trimmed by 6 bases and the J gene end by 2 bases; junction bases not matched to a gene: 6. Germline CDR1 reads MNHEY; CDR2 reads SVGAGI. The CDR3 loop spans 15 amino acids.

The genes are TRBV6-5 and TRBJ1-2; tentative D call: TRBD1 (5 bases). CDR3 length: 15 residues. Germline V gene data show CDR1 as MNHEY and CDR2 as SVGAGI. Trimming took 8 bases from V and 8 from J, leaving 24 bases between them. CDR3 DNA: TGTGCCAGCGGGGTCCGGGGGAGTGTTACGGGGGGCTACACCTTC. As protein: CASGVRGSVTGGYTF.

The rearrangement uses TRBV7-9 and TRBJ2-1; TRBD2 might be the D (5 bases). The length of the CDR3 is 13 residues. CDR1 and CDR2 (germline): SEHNR, FQNEAQ (reference sequence). V was shortened by 1 base and J by 10 bases, with 11 bases between the two germline ends. This chain's CDR3 is CASSLETRSEQFF. The CDR3 DNA reads as TGTGCCAGCAGCTTAGAAACTAGGTCCGAGCAGTTCTTC. The full variable domain, in which reference TRBV7-9 and TRBJ2-1 provide the parts outside the CDR3, is DTGVSQNPRHKITKRGQNVTFRCDPISEHNRLYWYRQTLGQGPEFLTYFQNEAQLEKSRLLSDRFSAERPKGSFSTLEIQRTEQGDSAMYLCASSLETRSEQFFGPGTRLTVL.

In this sample, this clone turned up a few times. CDR3 DNA: TGTGCCAGCAGTTACTCTAGCGGGGGGGCCTACGAGCAGTACTTC. This codes for CASSYSSGGAYEQYF. The genes are TRBV6-5 and TRBJ2-7, with 11 bases that match TRBD2. The ends lost 0 bases at V and 2 bases at J; junction bases unmatched: 0. Germline assignment: CDR1 MNHEY and CDR2 SVGAGI. CDR3 length: 15 residues.

This chain links TRBV2 with TRBJ1-1; TRBD1 is a possible D gene (5 bases). This CDR3 is 12 amino acids long. V was shortened by 9 bases and J by 1 base, with 9 bases between the two germline ends. Germline V gene data show CDR1 as SNHLY and CDR2 as FYNNEI. Here the CDR3 DNA reads TGTGCCAGACAGGACCCGAACACTGAAGCTTTCTTT. This sequence encodes CARQDPNTEAFF.

This chain connects TRBV14 to TRBJ2-2, with D possibly TRBD2 on 5 matching bases. The CDR3 is made up of 15 amino acids. Per the germline V gene, CDR1 is SGHDN and CDR2 is FVKESK. Trimming left V 1 base short and J 2 bases short, with 8 bases between. In nucleotides, the CDR3 is TGTGCCAGCAGCCAAGTGACGGGAAACACCGGGGAGCTGTTTTTT. As protein: CASSQVTGNTGELFF.

The V call is TRBV10-3, the J call TRBJ2-2; 7 bases align to TRBD1. Per germline, CDR1 ENHRY and CDR2 SYGVKD. The CDR3 has 14 residues. Trimming took 6 bases from V and 6 from J; bases not matched to a gene: 7. The CDR3: CAIRPDGTAGELFF. The CDR3 DNA is TGTGCCATCAGACCCGACGGGACAGCCGGGGAGCTGTTTTTT.

In this sample, this clone turned up a few times. The chain has TRBV19 and TRBJ2-3; D ambiguous. This CDR3 region has 15 residues. The V and J ends lost 5 bases and 1 base respectively, with 13 bases between them. The germline V gene has CDR1 LNHDA and CDR2 SQIVND (reference sequence). The CDR3 loop reads CASSRNVVGTDTQYF. The CDR3 DNA reads TGTGCCAGTAGTCGTAACGTAGTAGGCACAGATACGCAGTATTTT.

The chain joins TRBV30 to TRBJ2-1; D remains unclear. The CDR3 consists of 12 residues. The V end lost 3 bases, the J end lost 5 bases, and 8 bases lay between the germline ends. Germline assignment: CDR1 GTSNPN and CDR2 SVGIG (reference sequence). The CDR3 sequence: CAWRWQNNEQFF. As DNA, the CDR3 is TGTGCCTGGAGGTGGCAGAACAATGAGCAGTTCTTC. The whole variable domain, filled in from reference TRBV30 and TRBJ2-1, reads SQTIHQWPATLVQPVGSPLSLECTVEGTSNPNLYWYRQAAGRGLQLLFYSVGIGQISSEVPQNLSASRPQDRQFILSSKKLLLSDSGFYLCAWRWQNNEQFFGPGTRLTVL.

V is TRBV7-9 and J is TRBJ1-5; D gene unclear. From germline, CDR1 is SEHNR and CDR2 FQNEAQ (reference sequence). V dropped 8 bases and J dropped 6 bases, with 11 bases sitting between them. This CDR3 is 12 amino acids long. In DNA form, the CDR3 reads TGTGCCAGCTCCCGAGGCGCTCAGCCCCAGCATTTT. Translating gives CASSRGAQPQHF.

This sequence joins TRBV4-2 and TRBJ2-7, with a possible D match to TRBD1 (5 bases). Germline loops: CDR1 LGHNA, CDR2 YNFKEQ. The CDR3 has 13 residues. Trimming took 4 bases from V and 7 from J, leaving 14 bases between them. DNA of the CDR3: TGTGCCAGCAGCCCTCGCCAGGGTTGGGAGCAGTACTTC. Encoded protein: CASSPRQGWEQYF.

This chain connects TRBV4-2 to TRBJ2-7, with 8 bases aligning to TRBD2. Unmatched junction bases numbered 12, after V lost 4 bases and J lost 7 bases. The CDR3 extends over 15 amino acids. CDR1 and CDR2 from the germline V gene are LGHNA and YNFKEQ. In DNA, the CDR3 is TGTGCCAGCAGCCCAGCGGGAGTACAGTCGGGGGAGCAGTACTTC. Translated, it gives CASSPAGVQSGEQYF.

The chain uses TRBV7-2 and TRBJ1-2, with a possible D match to TRBD1 (6 bases). With 5 bases removed from V and 6 bases from J, the gap between germline ends came to 22 bases. The CDR3 contains 16 residues. Germline lookup yields CDR1 SGHTA and CDR2 FQGNSA. The CDR3 loop reads CASSLRSGGPLDGYTF. CDR3 nucleotides: TGTGCCAGCAGCCTAAGGTCGGGGGGCCCCCTCGATGGCTACACCTTC. The entire variable domain, with the rest obtained from reference TRBV7-2 and TRBJ1-2, is as follows: GAGVSQSPSNKVTEKGKDVELRCDPISGHTALYWYRQSLGQGLEFLIYFQGNSAPDKSGLPSDRFSAERTGGSVSTLTIQRTQQEDSAVYLCASSLRSGGPLDGYTFGSGTRLTVV.

J is TRBJ2-2 and V is TRBV6-5; possibly TRBD2 for D (6 bases). Deletions cut 8 bases from V and 5 bases from J, with 18 bases between. CDR3 length equals 15 residues. In germline, CDR1 is MNHEY, CDR2 SVGAGI. The CDR3 reads CASVDSGGNTGELFF. Written as DNA, the CDR3 is TGTGCCAGCGTCGATAGCGGAGGGAATACCGGGGAGCTGTTTTTT.

The chain combines TRBV5-6 with TRBJ1-1; 7 positions match TRBD1. Germline trimming cut 3 bases from V and 11 bases from J; bases unmatched to any gene: 7. Germline CDR1 and CDR2: SGHDT and YYEEEE. The CDR3 spans 12 residues. CDR3 in amino acids: CASSSKQGWAFF. CDR3 bases: TGTGCCAGCAGCTCAAAACAGGGGTGGGCTTTCTTT.